The 10 T cell receptor beta chains below were found in one sample sequenced in a study of TIL therapy for anti-PD-1-resistant metastatic lung cancer. Noted time point: pre-treatment sample, taken before nivolumab and TIL therapy. The immunoSEQ assay was v3. Sequenced by immunoSEQ multiplex PCR; TCRdb stores in-frame clones only, minus some. The table lists over 20,000 clones, 78% of them singletons. Sample: blood, taken at baseline. These receptors were obtained from a person aged 30 to 80 with non-small cell lung cancer.

This chain uses TRBV12-5 with TRBJ2-5; tentatively, D is TRBD1 (5 bases). The J call may be mistaken, given a closer DNA end match to TRBJ2-7. Germline V gene sequence: CDR1 LGHNT, CDR2 FRNRAP. This CDR3 is 13 amino acids long. DNA of the CDR3: TGTGCTAGTGCCCGGACAAACTCCTACGAGCAGTACTTC. Translating gives CASARTNSYEQYF.

V and J are TRBV27 and TRBJ2-7, with D perhaps assigned TRBD1 or TRBD2 (5 bases each). V lost 6 bases and J lost 0, with 18 bases in between. The germline V gene has CDR1 MNHEY and CDR2 SMNVEV (reference sequence). CDR3 size: 16 residues. Written as DNA, the CDR3 is TGTGCCAGCAGCCTTTCCCTGGGGGTAACCTCCTACGAGCAGTACTTC. Protein product: CASSLSLGVTSYEQYF.

CDR3 in amino acids: CASSSQGYEQYF. The DNA of the CDR3 is TGTGCCAGTAGTAGTCAGGGATACGAGCAGTACTTC. The J gene is TRBJ2-7, the V gene TRBV19, with a possible D match to TRBD1 (5 bases). The CDR3 loop spans 12 amino acids. From germline, CDR1 is LNHDA and CDR2 SQIVND (reference sequence). V was pared by 4 bases and J by 4 bases, with 8 bases between. Complete variable domain (other parts from reference TRBV19 and TRBJ2-7): DGGITQSPKYLFRKEGQNVTLSCEQNLNHDAMYWYRQDPGQGLRLIYYSQIVNDFQKGDIAEGYSVSREKKESFPLTVTSAQKNPTAFYLCASSSQGYEQYFGPGTRLTVT.

The genes are TRBV27 and TRBJ1-1; weak D call: TRBD1 (6 bases). Trimming removed 6 bases at V and 9 bases at J, with 23 bases between. Germline V lookup: CDR1 MNHEY, CDR2 SMNVEV (reference sequence). The length of the CDR3 is 15 residues. The CDR3 reads CASSGGLADDRKAFF. CDR3 nucleotide sequence: TGTGCCAGCAGCGGGGGCCTCGCGGACGACCGTAAAGCTTTCTTT.

This clone occurred a few times. V gene TRBV7-2 combines with J gene TRBJ2-3, with 8 bases identical to TRBD2. The V gene's germline CDR1 is SGHTA and CDR2 FQGNSA. This CDR3 has 13 amino acids. Trimming at V came to 1 base and at J to 8 bases, leaving 2 bases not matched to a gene. For the CDR3, the DNA is TGTGCCAGCAGCTTAGAGCTAGCGGGTACGCAGTATTTT. This translates into CASSLELAGTQYF.

This clone was counted only a few times. The chain employs TRBV9 and TRBJ2-1; D call uncertain. Trimming pared 0 bases from V and 5 bases from J, leaving 6 bases between. The CDR3 loop spans 13 amino acids. Germline loops: CDR1 SGDLS, CDR2 YYNGEE. The CDR3 region has the DNA TGTGCCAGCAGCGTAGATGGGCACAATGAGCAGTTCTTC. It translates to CASSVDGHNEQFF.

The gene calls are TRBV19 and TRBJ2-6; D is ambiguous. V lost 7 bases to trimming and J lost 0 bases, with 16 bases between them. CDR1 LNHDA and CDR2 SQIVND come from the germline V gene (reference sequence). The CDR3 sequence is 17 residues long. Written as DNA, the CDR3 is TGTGCCAGTACTGGGTCGCAGTTAAGCTCTGGGGCCAACGTCCTGACTTTC. Amino acid sequence: CASTGSQLSSGANVLTF.

The chain recombines TRBV10-2 with TRBJ1-5; 7 nucleotides match TRBD1. CDR1 and CDR2 (germline): WSHSY, SAAADI. The CDR3 sequence is 14 residues long. V gave up 6 bases and J gave up 7 bases; unmatched junction bases: 9. This CDR3 is CASSDRDSSQPQHF. The CDR3 region has the DNA TGCGCCAGCAGCGATCGGGACAGTTCCCAGCCCCAGCATTTT.

This rearrangement joins TRBV6-1 to TRBJ1-6; no clear D. This CDR3 is 12 amino acids long. CDR1 is MNHNS, CDR2 SASEGT, per germline. Between the trimmed V and J ends, which lost 6 bases and 10 bases, there was a span of 10 bases. For the CDR3, the DNA is TGTGCCAGCAGGGAGCCAGACTCACCCCTCCACTTT. Protein: CASREPDSPLHF.

This clone was seen once. The chain is built from TRBV29-1 and TRBJ2-3; D is unresolved. This CDR3 comprises 10 residues. Between the trimmed V and J ends, which lost 7 bases and 3 bases, there was a span of 5 bases. Per the germline V gene, CDR1 is SQVTM and CDR2 is ANQGSEA. CDR3 amino acids: CSGLTDTQYF. For the CDR3, the DNA is TGCAGCGGACTTACAGATACGCAGTATTTT.